This T cell receptor (beta chain) was documented in a study of cytomegalovirus exposure and HLA in healthy donors. Study-wide findings and caveats: CMV antigen specificity of a few CMV-associated chains was confirmed in vitro.

Both 60 Vbeta primers and 13 Jbeta primers went into the PCR. TCRdb keeps only in-frame clones here, not all; method: immunoSEQ multiplex PCR. The table records approximately 130,000 clones, 77% of them present only once. For this clone: Its antigen is currently unknown.

The germline V gene encodes CDR1 SGHNT and CDR2 YYREEE (reference sequence). The CDR3 has 14 amino acids. Trimming shortened V by 2 bases and J by 2 bases, and 10 bases separated the two germline ends. The origin of this receptor is a man aged 18 to 29 in good health and CMV-seropositive. The sample taken for sequencing was PBMCs. The J gene is TRBJ2-5, the V gene TRBV5-4; perhaps TRBD2 as D (5 bases). CDR3 in amino acids: CASSLGLNQETQYF. The CDR3 region has the DNA TGTGCCAGCAGCTTAGGACTCAATCAAGAGACCCAGTACTTC. The entire variable domain, with the rest obtained from reference TRBV5-4 and TRBJ2-5, is as follows: ETGVTQSPTHLIKTRGQQVTLRCSSQSGHNTVSWYQQALGQGPQFIFQYYREEENGRGNFPPRFSGLQFPNYSSELNVNALELDDSALYLCASSLGLNQETQYFGPGTRLLVL.